The present T cell receptor (beta chain) was sequenced within a study of blood T cell repertoires in COVID-19. Under the authors' procedure: Amplification with reference gene primers provided the estimates of nucleated cell counts. Assay used: immunoSEQ multiplex PCR; TCRdb lists only in-frame clones, some missing. Clone size and the V and J calls come from that table; the DNA yielded D and trimming. The sample holds about 400,000 clones, approximately 91% seen once. This clone was detected once. This TCR was sampled from a woman aged 40 to 50 with acute COVID-19. The specimen sequenced was PBMCs or T cells enriched from blood (not recorded which).

The CDR3 DNA sequence: TGTGCCAGTAGTATAGACGGACTAGCGGGGGATGATTACAATGAGCAGTTCTTC. Protein product: CASSIDGLAGDDYNEQFF. V usage is TRBV19 and J usage is TRBJ2-1; 13 bases match TRBD2. Germline V gives CDR1 LNHDA, CDR2 SQIVND (reference sequence). The trim removed 0 bases at V and 4 bases at J, leaving 6 bases unmatched. The CDR3 contains 18 residues. Using reference TRBV19 and TRBJ2-1 for the parts outside the CDR3, the full variable domain is DGGITQSPKYLFRKEGQNVTLSCEQNLNHDAMYWYRQDPGQGLRLIYYSQIVNDFQKGDIAEGYSVSREKKESFPLTVTSAQKNPTAFYLCASSIDGLAGDDYNEQFFGPGTRLTVL.